Each of the 7 T cell receptor beta chains below was sequenced from the same sample in a study of blood T cell repertoires in COVID-19. Assay: immunoSEQ multiplex PCR; the TCRdb copy retains only in-frame clones and omits some. The sample includes 150,000 to 200,000 clones, 70% to 90% seen only once; the top ten take approximately 4%. Sequencing was carried out using peripheral blood. These receptors were collected from a human donor in a cohort sampled during active COVID-19.

V gene TRBV11-3 combines with J gene TRBJ2-5; the match to TRBD1 covers 9 bases. The CDR3 contains 15 residues. CDR1 SGHNT and CDR2 YENEEA come from the germline V gene. The J segment lost 3 bases and the V segment lost 5 bases, leaving 7 bases of the junction unmatched. DNA of the CDR3: TGTGCCAGCAGCCCTGGGGACAGGGAAAAAGAGACCCAGTACTTC. This sequence encodes CASSPGDREKETQYF.

To note about this clone: The same CDR3 arises from other DNA sequences in this sample as well. This chain uses TRBV7-9 with TRBJ2-3, with D possibly TRBD2 on 6 matching bases. Looked up from germline, CDR1 is SEHNR and CDR2 is FQNEAQ (reference sequence). CDR3 length: 12 residues. V lost 4 bases and J 6 bases, leaving 8 bases between the germline ends. The chain's CDR3 is CASSSGGDTQYF. The CDR3 DNA is TGTGCCAGCAGCTCTGGGGGGGATACGCAGTATTTT.

Comments on this clone: Different DNA sequences within this sample yield the same CDR3. V usage is TRBV5-4 and J usage is TRBJ2-7; no firm D call. Trimming shortened V by 0 bases and J by 7 bases, and 5 bases separated the two germline ends. Per the germline V gene, CDR1 is SGHNT and CDR2 is YYREEE (reference sequence). The CDR3 totals 11 residues. The CDR3 DNA reads as TGTGCCAGCAGCTTGGGGCAAGAGCAGTACTTC. Translation: CASSLGQEQYF.

This chain's CDR3 is CASSQTSYTGELFF. Here the CDR3 DNA reads TGTGCCAGCAGCCAAACGAGCTACACCGGGGAGCTGTTTTTT. The rearrangement uses TRBV3-1 (or the pseudogene TRBV3-2) and TRBJ2-2; D gene uncertain. Trimming shortened V by 2 bases and J by 3 bases, and 7 bases separated the two germline ends. This CDR3 comprises 14 residues. Germline loops: CDR1 LGHDT, CDR2 YNNKEL (reference sequence).

This chain links TRBV7-9 with TRBJ2-4; maybe TRBD2 (5 bases). The V end was cut by 3 bases, the J end by 0 bases, with 9 bases between. The germline V gene has CDR1 SEHNR and CDR2 FQNEAQ (reference sequence). There are 15 residues in the CDR3. CDR3 sequence (DNA): TGTGCCAGCAGCTTTGCGGGTACAGCCAAAAACATTCAGTACTTC. This translates into CASSFAGTAKNIQYF.

The chain uses TRBV24-1 and TRBJ2-5; 7 nucleotides agree with TRBD2. The CDR3 runs 14 residues. The ends lost 5 bases at V and 5 bases at J; junction bases unmatched: 7. Germline lookup yields CDR1 KGHDR and CDR2 SFDVKD. CDR3 protein: CATSAPDGRETQYF. CDR3 coding DNA: TGTGCCACCAGTGCCCCGGACGGGAGGGAGACCCAGTACTTC.

The rearrangement uses TRBV20-1 and TRBJ1-1; D unresolved. The CDR3 runs to 11 residues. Looked up from germline, CDR1 is DFQATT and CDR2 is SNEGSKA (reference sequence). Trimming shortened V by 3 bases and J by 7 bases, and 9 bases separated the two germline ends. CDR3 sequence: CSARRQSEAFF. Written as DNA, the CDR3 is TGCAGTGCTAGGAGGCAGAGTGAAGCTTTCTTT.